The TCR beta chain under discussion was sequenced for a study of circulating and synovial CD4+ cells in juvenile arthritis. Turning to this clone: The antigen is not known.

This CDR3 has 11 residues. Germline V CDR1 and CDR2: SNHLY, FYNNEI. V lost 6 bases and J 3 bases, leaving 4 bases between the germline ends. Measured with immunoSEQ multiplex PCR; TCRdb has only the in-frame clones, and not every one. The sample gives about 34,000 clones, over 95% of which show up once; approximately 0.19% is in the top ten. Study-wide points: The pathogenic-like versus bulk T cell difference escaped Vbeta family analysis. Bulk blood CD4 samples held at least an order of magnitude more or fewer genomes than CPL. Measured synovium overlap likely understates the true shared repertoire.

Sequenced input: CD4+ T cells from blood. The chain combines TRBV2 with TRBJ2-3, with unresolved D. The clonotype was recovered from a human donor with juvenile idiopathic arthritis. The CDR3 is CASRRTDTQYF. CDR3 sequence (DNA): TGTGCCAGCAGACGGACAGATACGCAGTATTTT.